This T cell receptor beta chain was recorded in a study of shared clonotypes between healthy human individuals (dated by TCRdb to 2018 to 2021). About the investigation overall: Two women and a few men aged 18 to 49 years were included in the cohort. Each donor's leukapheresis produced roughly between roughly 0.94 and 9.5 billion PBMCs. For each donor, three plates each were used for CD4 naive and CD4 memory, two plates were used for CD8 naive, and one plate was used for CD8 memory. Libraries were prepared and TCR repertoires were sequenced by different laboratories using diverse techniques, in order to increase sequencing depth and limit assay-specific biases. To estimate repertoire size and how much clonotype sharing occurs between individuals, the study deeply sequenced the blood TCR repertoires of about five healthy adults. What the study reported, not specific to this receptor: Higher generation probabilities were observed for clonotypes shared by all four sorted-subset donors than for non-shared clonotypes. Because the study included only a small number of donors, the genetic and exposure-history diversity represented was limited. Rarefaction of sorted-subset datasets indicated incomplete sequencing despite the large sequencing depth. Naive subsets generally had larger estimated clonotype richness than memory subsets did. Approximately 5% of naive CD4, roughly 3.6% of naive CD8, approximately 2.2% of memory CD4, and roughly 0.4% of memory CD8 clonotypes were shared across several donors. Pairwise subsampling indicated that sequencing depth was expected to affect the degree of clonotype sharing among donors. Only blood was sampled, and tissue TCR repertoires likely differ from those in blood.

For the CD8 naive samples, CD45RO-negative cells were positively selected for CCR7, yielding a CD45RA+CCR7+ population from which TemRA cells were excluded. The donors were healthy, HIV-negative adults who had no recently reported acute infections or vaccinations. Every donor was a Caucasian adult residing in Nashville, Tennessee, USA. Blood was collected by leukapheresis, and PBMCs were isolated by Ficoll-Histopaque density gradient centrifugation and then cryopreserved in liquid nitrogen vapor phase. Analytical flow cytometry was used to check the purity and quantity of every magnetically sorted T cell population. Each sorted fraction had its genomic DNA isolated and then quantified by UV absorbance on a Nanodrop 2000c. Turning to this clone: The antigen this receptor binds is unknown. Within one base of it there is no much larger clone, and no base qualities were kept.

Using the deep immunoSEQ assay, multiplex PCR amplified TCR CDR3 regions from genomic DNA. For each cell subset, the extracted genomic DNA was distributed evenly across all wells of several immunoSEQ 96-well plates, and each plate served as one replicate. For sorted subsets, each replicate PCR was loaded with roughly 0.2 ug genomic DNA, equivalent to some 31,000 T cell genomes. Purified libraries were measured with a Qubit 3.0 fluorometer, size-checked on a Bioanalyzer 2100, and measured again with the KAPA Library Quantification kit. Every immunoSEQ 96-well plate was sequenced on a separate single-read 150-cycle Illumina NextSeq 550 flow cell. The study's processing was this. The immunoSEQ output contained only junctional sequences without quality scores, so filtering could not match that applied to full-length reads. Sequences were annotated with PyIR, a Python wrapper for IgBLAST v1.9, using IMGT germline references to assign V/J genes and CDR3. Reads were removed for weak V/J assignments (E-value above 1e-6), missing CDR3, stop codons, out-of-frame junctions, or ambiguous translated residues. V3J clonotypes were defined as sequences sharing the same inferred V gene, J gene, and CDR3 amino acid sequence. To compute the percentage overlap between repertoires, the number of shared unique clonotypes was divided by the size of the smaller repertoire. Richness of each repertoire was evaluated using RTK rarefaction, the Chao1 estimator, and Recon v2.1 estimates of unobserved clonotypes. Generation probabilities for all TCRbeta clonotypes obtained by the gDNA method from a handful of donors were computed using OLGA. Held by TCRdb, this immuneACCESS table contains in-frame sequences only and omits some clones. Under half of the omission traces to an unresolved V gene where checked; the cause of the rest is unknown. V, J and clone size are taken as reported in that table, and D and trimming were inferred from the DNA itself. This sample is represented by around 580,000 clones; roughly 98% of them were singletons. Together, the top ten hold more than 0.3% of the sample.

Trimming takes 1 base off V and 0 bases off J; junction bases not matched to a gene: 5. The germline V gene provides CDR1 MNHNS and CDR2 SASEGT. The CDR3 has 17 amino acids, counting the end cysteine and phenylalanine. This entry keeps only the CDR3 DNA: 51 bases, framed from base 1. The sample taken for sequencing was naive CD8+ T cells sorted from blood. The cell subset or site label here, explained by the study, means: CD45RA+CCR7+. The V and J genes are TRBV6-1 and TRBJ2-3, and TRBD2 matches 9 of the central bases. The receptor's source is a man aged 25 to 45 in good health. Here the CDR3 is given as CASSEGWTSESTDTQYF. The DNA sequence is as follows: TGTGCCAGCAGTGAAGGTTGGACTAGCGAGAGCACAGATACGCAGTATTTT.